Listed below are T cell receptor beta chains from one sample, sequenced in a study of cytotoxic CD8 clonotypes in ibrutinib-treated CLL. Assay: immunoSEQ multiplex PCR; the TCRdb copy retains only in-frame clones and omits some. The sample lists 150,000 to 200,000 clones; roughly four fifths were seen once. The source was PBMCs, collected after 12 months of ibrutinib treatment. Receptors originate from a human donor with chronic lymphocytic leukemia. The CDR3 runs from the conserved cysteine through the conserved F or W. Each record gives: D gene, J gene, clone size, V gene, CDR3 DNA, CDR3 protein. A D gene is named only where the DNA matches it firmly. Where a row states a size, it is once, few, many or the class of an expanded clone; other rows omit it.

TRBD1,TRBJ2-7,NA,TRBV14,TGTGCCAGCAACCGCAGACAGGGGGCGGGAGAGCAGTACTTC,CASNRRQGAGEQYF
NA,TRBJ1-3,NA,TRBV5-5,TGTGCCAGCAGCTTGGGTTATGGCTACAGCTCTGGAAACACCATATATTTT,CASSLGYGYSSGNTIYF
NA,TRBJ2-3,few,TRBV10-3,TGTGCCATCAGTGAGAGAGGGCAGGGGGAGGGGAATACGCAGTATTTT,CAISERGQGEGNTQYF
NA,TRBJ2-1,NA,TRBV28,TGTGCCAGCAGTCCGCCGGGCAGCATGTTCGGGCAGTTCTTC,CASSPPGSMFGQFF
NA,TRBJ1-1,few,TRBV10-3,TGTGCCATCAGGGAGAACACTGAAGCTTTCTTT,CAIRENTEAFF
TRBD2,TRBJ2-7,NA,TRBV4-1,TGCGCCAGCAGCCGATTGGGACTAGCGGCCTACGAGCAGTACTTC,CASSRLGLAAYEQYF
NA,TRBJ2-1,NA,TRBV4-2,TGTGCCAGCAGCCAAGATTCTCGAGAGCAGTTCTTC,CASSQDSREQFF
TRBD2,TRBJ2-7,few,TRBV7-2,TGTGCCAGCAGGTTGACTAGCGGGAGGGCCTACGAGCAGTACTTC,CASRLTSGRAYEQYF
NA,TRBJ1-1,NA,TRBV7-9,TGTGCCAGCAGCCAATTAAGGGCAGGAACCCCGAGAGGTCTTGAAGCTTTCTTT,CASSQLRAGTPRGLEAFF
NA,TRBJ2-3,NA,TRBV9,TGTGCCAGCAGCGTAGTTGGCAACACAGATACGCAGTATTTT,CASSVVGNTDTQYF
TRBD1,TRBJ1-2,NA,TRBV7-9,TGTGCCAGCAGTCCCTCCGGGACAGGGTATGGCTACACCTTC,CASSPSGTGYGYTF
NA,TRBJ2-2,few,TRBV28,TGTGCCAGCACCATTAACCGGCATCAGAACACCGGGGAGCTGTTTTTT,CASTINRHQNTGELFF
NA,TRBJ1-6,NA,TRBV21-1,TGTGCCAGCAGCAAAGTGGCGGCGGACAATGGATTTCAGGGTAATTCACCCCTCCACTTT,CASSKVAADNGFQGNSPLHF
NA,TRBJ1-1,NA,TRBV21-1,TGTGCCAGCAGCAAGGGGACAGGGAAGAATGAAGCTTTCTTT,CASSKGTGKNEAFF
NA,TRBJ2-7,NA,TRBV7-8,TGTGCCAGCAGCTTAGTAGTATCCTCCTACGAGCAGTACTTC,CASSLVVSSYEQYF
NA,TRBJ2-3,NA,TRBV11-3,TGTGCCAGCAGCTTGAGTGGCACAGATACGCAGTATTTT,CASSLSGTDTQYF
NA,TRBJ2-7,NA,TRBV7-9,TGTGCCAGCAGCTTAGCGGGGGATGCCTACGAGCAGTACTTC,CASSLAGDAYEQYF
TRBD2,TRBJ2-1,NA,TRBV28,TGTGCCAGCAGTGTTATCGGGACTAGCGGGGCTACCTACAATGAGCAGTTCTTC,CASSVIGTSGATYNEQFF
NA,TRBJ2-2,NA,TRBV7-8,TGTGCCAGCAGCCCCCGGACACCCTCGAACACCGGGGAGCTGTTTTTT,CASSPRTPSNTGELFF
TRBD1,TRBJ2-7,once,TRBV4-1,TGCGCCAGCAGCCCTCCAGGGGACAGGTCCTACGAGCAGTACTTC,CASSPPGDRSYEQYF
NA,TRBJ1-1,once,TRBV7-6,TGTGCCAGCAGCTCCGCATGGATGTCCCGCACTGAAGCTTTCTTT,CASSSAWMSRTEAFF
TRBD1,TRBJ1-5,many,TRBV2,TGTGCCAGCAGTGGGACGGGACAGGGAAACCAGCCCCAGCATTTT,CASSGTGQGNQPQHF
NA,TRBJ2-3,NA,TRBV7-7,TGTGCCAGCAGCCTAGGATCGGGGCCGGCAGATACGCAGTATTTT,CASSLGSGPADTQYF
NA,TRBJ2-1,NA,TRBV7-9,TGTGCCAGCAGCCCCCGGTCCTTCGTGGGTAAGAATGAGCAGTTCTTC,CASSPRSFVGKNEQFF
NA,TRBJ1-2,NA,TRBV19,TGTGCCAGTAGCGACTCTCTCGGGGCTGTTGGCTACACCTTC,CASSDSLGAVGYTF
NA,TRBJ1-5,NA,TRBV4-1,TGCGCCAGCAGCCACAGGGGAGGGGGGGATCAGCCCCAGCATTTT,CASSHRGGGDQPQHF
NA,TRBJ1-3,NA,TRBV9,TGTGCCAGCAAGGGTACGGCTGGAAACACCATATATTTT,CASKGTAGNTIYF
NA,TRBJ2-6,NA,TRBV18,TGTGCCAGCTCACCACCGCAGGGAGACTCTGGGGCCAACGTCCTGACTTTC,CASSPPQGDSGANVLTF
TRBD1,TRBJ1-3,few,TRBV5-8,TGTGCCAGCACCCACCGGGACAGAAGAAACACCATATATTTT,CASTHRDRRNTIYF
NA,TRBJ1-2,NA,TRBV5-1,TGCGCCAGCAGCTTGGTAGCCAGGGCGGGCTATGGCTACACCTTC,CASSLVARAGYGYTF
NA,TRBJ2-3,NA,TRBV18,TGTGCCAGCTCACCGGATGGAGCAGATACGCAGTATTTT,CASSPDGADTQYF
NA,TRBJ2-3,NA,TRBV18,TGTGCCAGCTCACCAAAGGCAGACAGCACAGATACGCAGTATTTT,CASSPKADSTDTQYF
TRBD1,TRBJ2-7,few,TRBV6-1,TGTGCCAGCGGCGACAGGGATACCTACGAGCAGTACTTC,CASGDRDTYEQYF
NA,TRBJ1-6,NA,TRBV28,TGTGCCAGCAGTTTGGAGGAATCACCCCTCCACTTT,CASSLEESPLHF
NA,TRBJ1-5,NA,TRBV7-2,TGTGCCAGCAGCTCTCGTCTTGGGGATCAGCCCCAGCATTTT,CASSSRLGDQPQHF
NA,TRBJ2-3,NA,TRBV13,TGTGCCAGCAGCTCCTCCTTAGGGGCGAGCACAGATACGCAGTATTTT,CASSSSLGASTDTQYF
TRBD1,TRBJ1-5,NA,TRBV19,TGTGCCAGTTCCGGGACAGGGAATCAGCCCCAGCATTTT,CASSGTGNQPQHF
NA,TRBJ1-2,NA,TRBV28,TGTGCCAGCAGTTTAGGGTCAGGGAACTATGGCTACACCTTC,CASSLGSGNYGYTF
NA,TRBJ1-6,NA,TRBV6-5,TGTGCCAGCAGTTACCTAGGGGGGGGAAGGTATTCACCCCTCCACTTT,CASSYLGGGRYSPLHF
NA,TRBJ2-7,NA,TRBV18,TGTGCCAGCTCACCTAATGCCCGGGGGACGGGGAGGAACGAGCAGTACTTC,CASSPNARGTGRNEQYF
NA,TRBJ2-5,NA,TRBV18,TGTGCCAGCTCCCCCACCGAGGTTCTAGGGGAGACCCAGTACTTC,CASSPTEVLGETQYF
NA,TRBJ1-2,NA,TRBV6-1,TGTGCCAGCAGTGAACGGGGCAGGGAAGGTCGAGGCTACACCTTC,CASSERGREGRGYTF
NA,TRBJ1-1,NA,TRBV28,TGTGCCAGCAGCTCCCCAATGGAGGGAGGCCGCACTGAAGCTTTCTTT,CASSSPMEGGRTEAFF
TRBD2,TRBJ2-3,NA,TRBV19,TGTGCCAGTAGTTGGGCTAGCGGGAGATCGGATACGCAGTATTTT,CASSWASGRSDTQYF
NA,TRBJ1-5,NA,TRBV18,TGTGCCAGCTCGGAAGGACAGACTAATCAGCCCCAGCATTTT,CASSEGQTNQPQHF
NA,TRBJ1-5,NA,TRBV6-1,TGTGCCAGCAGTGCGATACAAGCGACAGACAATCAGCCCCAGCATTTT,CASSAIQATDNQPQHF
NA,TRBJ1-4,once,TRBV5-5,TGTGCCAGCAGCCAAATTGGAGTGAGGGGATTTGCTGGGGATGAAAAACTGTTTTTT,CASSQIGVRGFAGDEKLFF
NA,TRBJ2-3,few,TRBV2,TGTGCCAGCAGTAGGGACTGGACTAGCACAGATACGCAGTATTTT,CASSRDWTSTDTQYF
NA,TRBJ1-2,few,TRBV5-6,TGTGCCAGCAGCTTCGGGGATTCCTATGGCTACACCTTC,CASSFGDSYGYTF
TRBD1,TRBJ2-7,NA,TRBV2,TGTGCCAGCTGGGGACAGCGTTCCTACGAGCAGTACTTC,CASWGQRSYEQYF
TRBD2,TRBJ2-1,NA,TRBV11-2,TGTGCCATACGGGCGGGGGGAAGCTCCTACAATGAGCAGTTCTTC,CAIRAGGSSYNEQFF
TRBD1,TRBJ1-2,NA,TRBV6-5,TGTGCCAGCAGTTCCACAGGGGGGTTGGGTGGCTACACCTTC,CASSSTGGLGGYTF
NA,TRBJ2-1,once,TRBV6-6,TGTGCCAGTTTGGGGGGGCTGGCCTCCTACAATGAGCAGTTCTTC,CASLGGLASYNEQFF
NA,TRBJ1-1,NA,TRBV28,TGTGCCAGCCTCTCCCAGGGGTCGGGGAGTGGTGCTTTCTTT,CASLSQGSGSGAFF